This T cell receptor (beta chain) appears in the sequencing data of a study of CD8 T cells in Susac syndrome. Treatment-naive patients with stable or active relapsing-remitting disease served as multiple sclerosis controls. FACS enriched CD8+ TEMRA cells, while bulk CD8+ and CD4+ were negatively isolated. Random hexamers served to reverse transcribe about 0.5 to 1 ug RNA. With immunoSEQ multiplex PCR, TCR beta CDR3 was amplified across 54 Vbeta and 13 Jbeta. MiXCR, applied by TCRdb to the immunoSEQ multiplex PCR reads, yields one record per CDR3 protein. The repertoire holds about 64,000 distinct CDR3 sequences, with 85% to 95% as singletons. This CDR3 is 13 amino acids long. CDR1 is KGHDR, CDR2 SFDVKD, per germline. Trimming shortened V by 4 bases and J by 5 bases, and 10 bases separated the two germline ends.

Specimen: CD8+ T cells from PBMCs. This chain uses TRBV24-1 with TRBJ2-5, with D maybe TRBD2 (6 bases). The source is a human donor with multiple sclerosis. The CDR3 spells CATSDAGRETQYF. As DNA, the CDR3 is TGTGCCACCAGTGACGCAGGGAGGGAGACCCAGTACTTC.